This passage covers 30 T cell receptor beta chains from one sample sequenced in a study of vaccination effects on CD4 cells after COVID-19. The method was immunoSEQ multiplex PCR; TCRdb's version includes in-frame clones alone and lacks a portion of them. The repertoire holds under 30,000 clones, with roughly 70% as singletons. No antigen is known for these receptors. CD4+ T cells specific for antigen were expanded with viral peptide pools by the ViraFEST assay before sequencing. CD4+ T cells were isolated after about nine days of culture. Vaccine recipients lacked prior SARS-CoV-2 infection and had negative nucleocapsid antibodies. Specimen: CD4+ T cells from PBMCs cultured with HCoV-NL63 spike peptides, collected before COVID-19 vaccination. These receptors all stem from a human donor who received a COVID-19 vaccine.

V and J are TRBV4-2 and TRBJ2-4; either TRBD1 or TRBD2 may fit D (5 bases each). The ends were cut back, 4 bases at V and 0 bases at J, with 10 bases in the middle. The germline gives CDR1 LGHNA, CDR2 YNFKEQ. This CDR3 has 15 amino acids. DNA of the CDR3: TGTGCCAGCAGCCGAGGGGCAAGAGCCAAAAACATTCAGTACTTC. Protein: CASSRGARAKNIQYF.

The genes are TRBV6-6 and TRBJ1-4; 7 bases are a match to TRBD1. V lost 2 bases to trimming and J lost 5 bases; unmatched junction nucleotides: 5. The length of the CDR3 is 15 residues. The V gene's germline CDR1 is MNHNY and CDR2 SVGAGI (reference sequence). The CDR3 loop is CASSYRDSRNEKLFF. In DNA, the CDR3 is TGTGCCAGCAGTTACCGGGACAGCAGGAATGAAAAACTGTTTTTT.

This chain uses TRBV5-1 with TRBJ1-1, with TRBD1 identical over 7 bases. Unmatched junction bases numbered 14, after V lost 4 bases and J lost 5 bases. The CDR3 spans 16 residues. The germline CDR1 and CDR2 sequences are SGHRS and YFSETQ. DNA for the CDR3: TGCGCCAGCAGCGGCCGCCCTGAGACAGGGAGTACTGAAGCTTTCTTT. Its translation is CASSGRPETGSTEAFF.

The gene calls are TRBV5-6 and TRBJ1-5; unclear D gene. Trimming left V 4 bases short and J 2 bases short, with 13 bases between. This CDR3 has 15 residues. From germline, CDR1 is SGHDT and CDR2 YYEEEE. CDR3 protein: CASSADPTGNQPQHF. In DNA form, the CDR3 reads TGTGCCAGCAGCGCGGACCCGACGGGCAATCAGCCCCAGCATTTT.

J is TRBJ1-2 and V is TRBV2; TRBD1 aligns across 7 bases. Trimming cost V 8 bases and J 8 bases; bases outside gene matches: 8. Germline CDR1 reads SNHLY; CDR2 reads FYNNEI. The CDR3 length is 12 residues. The DNA of the CDR3 is TGTGCCAGCTCACGAGGGGGCAGGGGCTACACCTTC. It codes for CASSRGGRGYTF.

This sequence joins TRBV20-1 and TRBJ2-7, with 7 bases aligning to TRBD2. Germline CDR1 DFQATT, CDR2 SNEGSKA (reference sequence). Trimming cost V 5 bases and J 4 bases; bases outside gene matches: 2. This CDR3 is 11 amino acids long. DNA for the CDR3: TGCAGTGCTGTTAGCGGGTACGAGCAGTACTTC. Translating it yields CSAVSGYEQYF.

This chain links TRBV9 with TRBJ2-7; 7 bases agree with TRBD2. CDR3 length: 14 amino acids. Trimming removed 0 bases from V and 4 bases from J; junction bases left unmatched: 4. CDR1 is SGDLS, CDR2 YYNGEE, per germline. The DNA of the CDR3 is TGTGCCAGCAGCGTAGCGGGGGGAGGGTACGAGCAGTACTTC. Residues: CASSVAGGGYEQYF.

The chain has TRBV2 and TRBJ2-3; 7 bases match TRBD2. J was trimmed by 4 bases and V by 4 bases; bases with no gene match: 8. This CDR3 region has 15 residues. Germline V gene sequence: CDR1 SNHLY, CDR2 FYNNEI. CDR3: CASSVETSISDTQYF. The CDR3 nucleotides are TGTGCCAGCAGTGTTGAGACTAGCATCTCAGATACGCAGTATTTT.

V and J are TRBV13 and TRBJ2-5; perhaps TRBD2 as D (6 bases). This CDR3 is 15 amino acids long. Germline-derived CDR1 and CDR2 are PRHDT and FYEKMQ (reference sequence). With 4 bases removed from V and 5 bases from J, the gap between germline ends came to 17 bases. The CDR3 DNA reads TGTGCCAGCAGCTCCGGACGGAGGGTTTCTGAGACCCAGTACTTC. Its translation: CASSSGRRVSETQYF.

The V gene is TRBV6-4, the J gene TRBJ1-2, with D hard to call. From germline, CDR1 is MRHNA and CDR2 SNTAGT. This CDR3 contains 13 residues. V shed 0 bases and J shed 5 bases, with 7 bases lying between them. Here the CDR3 reads CASSDSSRYGYTF. In DNA, the CDR3 is TGTGCCAGCAGTGACTCGTCCCGGTATGGCTACACCTTC.

The CDR3 DNA follows: TGTGCCAGCAGCTTCGTGGACACGTATAACACTGAAGCTTTCTTT. It is translated as CASSFVDTYNTEAFF. The chain links TRBV7-8 to TRBJ1-1; perhaps TRBD1 as D (5 bases). The CDR3 length is 15 residues. The germline V gene has CDR1 SGHVS and CDR2 FQNEAQ. The V end lost 3 bases, the J end lost 2 bases, and 13 bases lay between the germline ends. Combining the CDR3 with reference TRBV7-8 and TRBJ1-1 gives the whole variable domain GAGVSQSPRYKVAKRGQDVALRCDPISGHVSLFWYQQALGQGPEFLTYFQNEAQLDKSGLPSDRFFAERPEGSVSTLKIQRTQQEDSAVYLCASSFVDTYNTEAFFGQGTRLTVV.

The rearrangement uses TRBV19 and TRBJ1-3; D is ambiguous. Germline CDR1 reads LNHDA; CDR2 reads SQIVND (reference sequence). The V end lost 7 bases, the J end lost 1 base, and 20 bases lay between the germline ends. CDR3 length equals 17 residues. The DNA for the CDR3 is TGTGCCAGTACAGCGGTCGGGGTCTTCGAGTCTGGAAACACCATATATTTT. Its protein is CASTAVGVFESGNTIYF.

The chain employs TRBV7-9 and TRBJ2-7; 8 bases agree with TRBD1. The CDR3 is made up of 16 amino acids. The germline V gene encodes CDR1 SEHNR and CDR2 FQNEAQ (reference sequence). The V gene end was trimmed by 9 bases and the J gene end by 3 bases; junction bases not matched to a gene: 16. CDR3: CASQPLTGTGNYEQYF. Here the CDR3 DNA reads TGTGCCAGTCAGCCCTTGACCGGGACAGGAAACTACGAGCAGTACTTC.

The chain has TRBV7-9 and TRBJ2-7; tentatively, D is TRBD1 (6 bases). This CDR3 has 15 amino acids. Germline V gene data show CDR1 as SEHNR and CDR2 as FQNEAQ (reference sequence). Trimming stripped 1 base from V and 0 bases from J, with 10 bases between. The CDR3 coding sequence is TGTGCCAGCAGCTTAGTAGGGGGTTCCTCCTACGAGCAGTACTTC. This encodes CASSLVGGSSYEQYF.

This rearrangement joins TRBV6-5 to TRBJ2-7; 9 bases agree with TRBD2. This CDR3 spans 14 amino acids. Looked up from germline, CDR1 is MNHEY and CDR2 is SVGAGI. J lost 3 bases, V lost 6 bases, and 6 bases had no gene match. CDR3 sequence (DNA): TGTGCCAGCAGCTTAGCGGGAGAGCTCTACGAGCAGTACTTC. It encodes CASSLAGELYEQYF.

The chain employs TRBV28 and TRBJ2-3, with 8 bases that match TRBD2. The CDR3 sequence is 19 residues long. From germline, CDR1 is MDHEN and CDR2 SYDVKM. V lost 6 bases to trimming and J lost 0 bases; unmatched junction nucleotides: 17. The CDR3 sequence: CASSPSSSGPGRSTDTQYF. DNA of the CDR3: TGTGCCAGCAGCCCCTCCTCTAGCGGGCCTGGGCGTAGCACAGATACGCAGTATTTT. Drawing the rest from reference TRBV28 and TRBJ2-3, the complete variable domain is DVKVTQSSRYLVKRTGEKVFLECVQDMDHENMFWYRQDPGLGLRLIYFSYDVKMKEKGDIPEGYSVSREKKERFSLILESASTNQTSMYLCASSPSSSGPGRSTDTQYFGPGTRLTVL.

The genes are TRBV27 and TRBJ2-7; 7 nucleotides match TRBD2. The CDR3 is 14 amino acids. Germline V gene sequence: CDR1 MNHEY, CDR2 SMNVEV (reference sequence). V lost 5 bases to trimming and J lost 7 bases; unmatched junction nucleotides: 11. CDR3 sequence reads: CASSTAVGAGEQYF. CDR3 DNA: TGTGCCAGCAGTACCGCGGTAGGAGCGGGAGAGCAGTACTTC.

A few counts support this clone. V gene TRBV10-3 combines with J gene TRBJ2-1; TRBD2 aligns across 7 bases. CDR1 and CDR2 from the germline V gene are ENHRY and SYGVKD. The CDR3 spans 14 residues. The J segment lost 7 bases and the V segment lost 6 bases, leaving 9 bases of the junction unmatched. CDR3 sequence reads: CAIRESTGGNEQFF. In DNA, the CDR3 is TGTGCCATCAGAGAATCGACGGGGGGTAATGAGCAGTTCTTC.

CDR3 DNA sequence: TGTGCCAGCAGTGATGGGGAGACTGAAGCTTTCTTT. Its protein product is CASSDGETEAFF. The chain employs TRBV12-3 or TRBV12-4 and TRBJ1-1; no firm D call. The CDR3 spans 12 residues. With 5 bases removed from V and 5 bases from J, the gap between germline ends came to 9 bases.

This clone appeared a single time. This chain connects TRBV5-1 to TRBJ2-7, with a weak D call TRBD1 (5 bases). The germline CDR1 and CDR2 sequences are SGHRS and YFSETQ. V shed 1 base and J shed 3 bases, with 5 bases lying between them. The CDR3 contains 12 residues. For the CDR3, the DNA is TGCGCCAGCAGCTTGAGGGGCTACGAGCAGTACTTC. It translates to CASSLRGYEQYF. Using reference TRBV5-1 and TRBJ2-7 for the parts outside the CDR3, the full variable domain is KAGVTQTPRYLIKTRGQQVTLSCSPISGHRSVSWYQQTPGQGLQFLFEYFSETQRNKGNFPGRFSGRQFSNSRSEMNVSTLELGDSALYLCASSLRGYEQYFGPGTRLTVT.

The chain has TRBV5-1 and TRBJ1-1; D is undetermined. Germline V CDR1 and CDR2: SGHRS, YFSETQ. V dropped 1 base and J dropped 6 bases, with 13 bases sitting between them. The length of the CDR3 is 14 residues. The CDR3 spells CASSLQFEAAEAFF. CDR3 DNA: TGCGCCAGCAGCTTGCAATTCGAGGCCGCTGAAGCTTTCTTT.

The V and J genes are TRBV5-1 and TRBJ2-1; tentatively, D is TRBD1 or TRBD2 (7 bases each). The CDR3 is 16 residues long. The germline gives CDR1 SGHRS, CDR2 YFSETQ. V lost 6 bases and J lost 4, with 20 bases in between. The CDR3 loop is CASTQGGGPSYNEQFF. The CDR3 region has the DNA TGCGCCAGCACCCAGGGGGGGGGCCCATCATACAATGAGCAGTTCTTC.

The rearrangement links TRBV10-2 to TRBJ2-2; 9 bases map to TRBD1. The CDR3 runs 15 residues. Trimming cost V 9 bases and J 4 bases; bases outside gene matches: 9. CDR1 WSHSY and CDR2 SAAADI come from the germline V gene. CDR3 in DNA: TGCGCCAGTATAGCCGGGACAGGGACCACCGGGGAGCTGTTTTTT. It encodes CASIAGTGTTGELFF.

The gene calls are TRBV5-1 and TRBJ2-7; D is possibly TRBD1 (6 bases). Per the germline V gene, CDR1 is SGHRS and CDR2 is YFSETQ. This CDR3 is 13 amino acids long. Trimming removed 5 bases at V and 7 bases at J, with 16 bases between. The CDR3 DNA follows: TGCGCCAGCAGGGTACAGGGCGGCGCGGAGCAGTACTTC. Its translation is CASRVQGGAEQYF.

V is TRBV12-3 or TRBV12-4 and J is TRBJ1-1; D is unresolved. The CDR3 is made up of 12 amino acids. V was cut by 3 bases and J by 4 bases, with 6 bases left in between. The CDR3 DNA reads TGTGCCAGCAGTTTCTGGGGCACTGAAGCTTTCTTT. Translated, it gives CASSFWGTEAFF.

About this clone: A junction boundary mismatches the germline segment, possibly from a read error. The chain uses TRBV18 and TRBJ2-7, with D possibly matching TRBD1 (5 bases). The CDR3 runs to 14 residues. Per the germline V gene, CDR1 is KGHSH and CDR2 is LQKENI. In DNA, the CDR3 is TGTGCCAGCTCACCCTATTCCACAATGGTCCAGGGCTTCTTC. Residues: CASSPYSTMVQGFF.

The chain has TRBV5-4 and TRBJ2-5, with TRBD1 matching over 7 bases. The CDR3 extends over 16 amino acids. CDR1 and CDR2 (germline): SGHNT, YYREEE (reference sequence). Trimming at V came to 4 bases and at J to 2 bases, leaving 11 bases not matched to a gene. CDR3 DNA: TGTGCCAGCAGCACCCAGACAGGGAAGAGACAAGAGACCCAGTACTTC. It yields the protein CASSTQTGKRQETQYF.

The chain combines TRBV3-1 (or the pseudogene TRBV3-2) with TRBJ1-5; no definite D call. Looked up from germline, CDR1 is LGHDT and CDR2 is YNNKEL (reference sequence). V shed 6 bases and J shed 7 bases, with 13 bases lying between them. This CDR3 has 13 residues. As DNA, the CDR3 is TGTGCCAGCAGTGATAGCACGGGGCAGCCCCAGCATTTT. Translated: CASSDSTGQPQHF.

The chain couples TRBV5-1 to TRBJ1-1; no clear D. Germline CDR1 reads SGHRS; CDR2 reads YFSETQ. The CDR3 is 14 residues long. V was clipped by 6 bases and J by 3 bases, with 15 bases between them. The CDR3 coding sequence is TGCGCCAGCACCGCAAGGTGGGGTGACACTGAAGCTTTCTTT. This translates into CASTARWGDTEAFF.

In nucleotides, the CDR3 is TGTGCCAGCAGTTCCGCAGGAGGGTTAGGTAGGACTGAAGCTTTCTTT. Encoded protein: CASSSAGGLGRTEAFF. The genes are TRBV28 and TRBJ1-1, with no clear D. With 4 bases removed from V and 5 bases from J, the gap between germline ends came to 20 bases. Per the germline V gene, CDR1 is MDHEN and CDR2 is SYDVKM. The CDR3 spans 16 residues. Filled out from reference TRBV28 and TRBJ1-1, the complete variable domain reads DVKVTQSSRYLVKRTGEKVFLECVQDMDHENMFWYRQDPGLGLRLIYFSYDVKMKEKGDIPEGYSVSREKKERFSLILESASTNQTSMYLCASSSAGGLGRTEAFFGQGTRLTVV.